What follows are 6 T cell receptor beta chains derived from one specimen sequenced in a study of monozygotic twins with cystic fibrosis. Produced via immunoSEQ multiplex PCR; TCRdb's table is partial and in-frame only. The sample lists 15,000 to 20,000 clones; 75% to 95% were seen once. Sequenced sample: blood. The receptors come from a girl aged 2 to 9 with cystic fibrosis.

This clone has only one observation. J is TRBJ2-7 and V is TRBV30; TRBD2 might be the D (6 bases). Deletions cut 0 bases from V and 5 bases from J, with 8 bases between. This CDR3 has 12 amino acids. In germline, CDR1 is GTSNPN, CDR2 SVGIG (reference sequence). CDR3 DNA sequence: TGTGCCTGGAGTGTACGCGGGGACGAGCAGTACTTC. Its translation is CAWSVRGDEQYF.

This clone was seen only once. The V call is TRBV4-1, the J call TRBJ2-1; D remains unclear. This CDR3 has 15 amino acids. Deletions cut 1 base from V and 0 bases from J, with 7 bases between. The germline V gene encodes CDR1 MGHRA and CDR2 YSYEKL. CDR3 coding DNA: TGCGCCAGCAGCCAAGTATTTAGCTCCTACAATGAGCAGTTCTTC. Translating gives CASSQVFSSYNEQFF.

The chain links TRBV19 to TRBJ2-7, with TRBD1 identical over 8 bases. This CDR3 contains 15 residues. J lost 7 bases, V lost 4 bases, and 12 bases had no gene match. The germline V gene has CDR1 LNHDA and CDR2 SQIVND (reference sequence). The CDR3 protein is CASSTGTGPGREQYF. CDR3 nucleotide sequence: TGTGCCAGTAGTACTGGGACAGGCCCTGGGAGAGAGCAGTACTTC.

The chain joins TRBV5-4 to TRBJ2-1; the match to TRBD2 covers 12 bases. The germline gives CDR1 SGHNT, CDR2 YYREEE (reference sequence). V was pared by 4 bases and J by 7 bases, with 3 bases of the junction left unmatched. CDR3 length equals 14 residues. CDR3 DNA sequence: TGTGCCAGCAGCGTGGGGACTAGCGGGAATGAGCAGTTCTTC. This gives the protein CASSVGTSGNEQFF.

The chain has TRBV19 and TRBJ2-1; D is unclear. The CDR3 is made up of 15 amino acids. V dropped 0 bases and J dropped 3 bases, with 9 bases sitting between them. CDR1 LNHDA and CDR2 SQIVND come from the germline V gene (reference sequence). The CDR3 nucleotides read TGTGCCAGTAGTATAGAAGAGGTTAACTACAATGAGCAGTTCTTC. Amino acids: CASSIEEVNYNEQFF.

CDR3 in DNA: TGTGCCTGGGGTGACGATGGCCCAGATACGCAGTATTTT. As protein: CAWGDDGPDTQYF. The chain links TRBV30 to TRBJ2-3; no definite D call. The V gene lost 5 bases and the J gene lost 4 bases, with 13 bases spanning the gap. From germline, CDR1 is GTSNPN and CDR2 SVGIG (reference sequence). The CDR3 has 13 amino acids.